This T cell receptor beta chain comes out of a study of shared clonotypes between healthy human individuals. Naive CD8 isolation took CD45RO-negative cells positively selected for CCR7 and excluded terminally differentiated effector memory CD45RA+ cells. J lost 4 bases, V lost 1 base, and 9 bases had no gene match. The CDR3 is made up of 16 amino acids. Germline CDR1 is SEHNR and CDR2 is FQNEAQ (reference sequence). The assay was immunoSEQ multiplex PCR, and TCRdb's table has in-frame clones only and misses some. The repertoire consists of some 580,000 clones, with nearly 98% occurring once and the leading ten covering around 0.3%.

The sample taken for sequencing was naive CD8+ T cells sorted from blood. This sequence was found in a man aged 25-45 years in good health. The chain combines TRBV7-9 with TRBJ2-7; 8 positions match TRBD2. CDR3 amino acids: CASSLVGREVSYEQYF. For the CDR3, the DNA is TGTGCCAGCAGCTTAGTCGGGCGGGAGGTTTCGTACGAGCAGTACTTC. The variable domain in full, with the rest retrieved from reference TRBV7-9 and TRBJ2-7, is DTGVSQNPRHKITKRGQNVTFRCDPISEHNRLYWYRQTLGQGPEFLTYFQNEAQLEKSRLLSDRFSAERPKGSFSTLEIQRTEQGDSAMYLCASSLVGREVSYEQYFGPGTRLTVT.